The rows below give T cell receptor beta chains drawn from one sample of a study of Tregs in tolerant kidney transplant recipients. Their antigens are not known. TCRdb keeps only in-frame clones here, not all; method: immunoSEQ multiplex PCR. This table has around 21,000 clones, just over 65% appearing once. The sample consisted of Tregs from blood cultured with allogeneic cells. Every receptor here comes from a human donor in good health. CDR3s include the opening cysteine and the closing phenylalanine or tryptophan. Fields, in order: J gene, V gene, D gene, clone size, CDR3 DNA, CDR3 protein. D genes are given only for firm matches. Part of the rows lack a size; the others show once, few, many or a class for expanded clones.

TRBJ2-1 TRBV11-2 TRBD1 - TGTGCCAGCAGCTTCTCCGGGACAGGGGAGAATGAGCAGTTCTTC CASSFSGTGENEQFF
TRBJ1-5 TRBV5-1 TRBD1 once TGCGCCAGCGGACAGGGTCCCAATCAGCCCCAGCATTTT CASGQGPNQPQHF
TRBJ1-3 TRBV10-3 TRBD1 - TGTGCCATCAGATCGGACAGGGTAGAATCAAACACCATATATTTT CAIRSDRVESNTIYF
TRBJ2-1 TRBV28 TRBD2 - TGTGCCAGCAGAAGTAGCGGGAGGGCCGATGAGCAGTTCTTC CASRSSGRADEQFF
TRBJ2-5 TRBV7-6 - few TGTGCCAGCAGCTTACTGGAGACCCAGTACTTC CASSLLETQYF
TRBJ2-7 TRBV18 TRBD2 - TGTGCCAGCTCACCGGTAGGACTAGCGACCGAGCAGTACTTC CASSPVGLATEQYF
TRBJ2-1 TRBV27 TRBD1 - TGTGCCAGCAGTTTTGGGACAGGGCCATATGAGCAGTTCTTC CASSFGTGPYEQFF
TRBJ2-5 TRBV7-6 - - TGTGCCAGCAGCTTAATTGAGACCCAGTACTTC CASSLIETQYF
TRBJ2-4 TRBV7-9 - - TGTGCCAGCAGCCAGTGGACAGCAACCAAAAACATTCAGTACTTC CASSQWTATKNIQYF
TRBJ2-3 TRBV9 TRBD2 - TGTGCCAGCAGCGCCTATAGCGGGTCGGATACGCAGTATTTT CASSAYSGSDTQYF
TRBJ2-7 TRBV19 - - TGTGCCACTACCGCCCCCCAGGCGGCCTACGAGCAGTACTTC CATTAPQAAYEQYF
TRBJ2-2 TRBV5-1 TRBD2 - TGCGCCAGCAGCCCGGGGAGGACTAGCGGGATAATCCGAGGTGGCACCGGGGAGCTGTTTTTT CASSPGRTSGIIRGGTGELFF
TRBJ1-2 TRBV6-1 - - TGTGCCAGCAGTGAAGCATCTAGGGGCGGGTATGGCTACACCTTC CASSEASRGGYGYTF
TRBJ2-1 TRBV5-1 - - TGCGCCAGCAGCTTGGCCTGGAATGAGCAGTTCTTC CASSLAWNEQFF
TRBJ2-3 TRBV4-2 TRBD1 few TGTGCCAGCAGCCCCTGGACAGGGGCCACAGATACGCAGTATTTT CASSPWTGATDTQYF
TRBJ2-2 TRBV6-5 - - TGTGCCAGCCAAAGGGGAAGATTCAACACCGGGGAGCTGTTTTTT CASQRGRFNTGELFF
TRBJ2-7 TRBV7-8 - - TGTGCCAGCAGCTTCCGGCTTCGCGGCCTCTACGAGCAGTACTTC CASSFRLRGLYEQYF
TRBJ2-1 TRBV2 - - TGTGCCAGCAGTGAAAGGGACTCTACCTACTCTCCCTACAATGAGCAGTTCTTC CASSERDSTYSPYNEQFF
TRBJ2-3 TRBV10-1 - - TGCGCCAGCAGTGAGGGGGGCCCCACAGATACGCAGTATTTT CASSEGGPTDTQYF
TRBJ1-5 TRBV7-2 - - TGTGCCAGCAGCTCGCCGGGACAACCCCAGCATTTT CASSSPGQPQHF
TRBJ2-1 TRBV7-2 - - TGTGCCAGCAGCTTTCCTGGGGCCTACAATGAGCAGTTCTTC CASSFPGAYNEQFF
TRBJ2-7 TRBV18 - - TGTGCCAGCTCACCAAATGCAGGGAGCTCCTACGAGCAGTACTTC CASSPNAGSSYEQYF
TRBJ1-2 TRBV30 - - TGTGCCTGGAGTTTCGGCTATGGCTACACCTTC CAWSFGYGYTF
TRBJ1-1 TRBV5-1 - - TGCGCCAGCAGCTGGAGGGAGGGGAACACTGAAGCTTTCTTT CASSWREGNTEAFF
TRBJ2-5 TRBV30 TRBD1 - TGTGCCTGGAGTATACAGGGGGCCGAGACCCAGTACTTC CAWSIQGAETQYF
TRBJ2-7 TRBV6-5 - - TGTGCCAGCAGTTACTCGCATGAGGGGTGGCACGAGCAGTACTTC CASSYSHEGWHEQYF
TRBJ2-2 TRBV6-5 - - TGTGCCAGCAGGCCCGCTGGCACCGGGGAGCTGTTTTTT CASRPAGTGELFF
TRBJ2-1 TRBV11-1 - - TGTGCCAGCAGCCCTCCCCGGGACACCCTTCCGCCGTTCTTC CASSPPRDTLPPFF